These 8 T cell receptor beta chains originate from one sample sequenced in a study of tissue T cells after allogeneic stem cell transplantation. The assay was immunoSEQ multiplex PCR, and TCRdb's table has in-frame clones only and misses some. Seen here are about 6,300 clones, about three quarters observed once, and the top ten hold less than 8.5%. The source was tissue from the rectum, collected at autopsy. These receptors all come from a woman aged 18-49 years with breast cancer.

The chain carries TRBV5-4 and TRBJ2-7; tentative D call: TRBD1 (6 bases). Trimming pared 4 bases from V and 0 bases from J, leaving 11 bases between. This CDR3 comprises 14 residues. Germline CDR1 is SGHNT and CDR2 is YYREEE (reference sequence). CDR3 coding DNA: TGTGCCAGCAGCAAAGGACAGACCTCCTACGAGCAGTACTTC. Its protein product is CASSKGQTSYEQYF.

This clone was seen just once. The CDR3 here is CASSFWGNIQYF. In nucleotides, the CDR3 is TGTGCCAGCAGTTTTTGGGGAAACATTCAGTACTTC. This chain uses TRBV12-3 or TRBV12-4 with TRBJ2-4; D call uncertain. This CDR3 is built from 12 residues. V lost 3 bases to trimming and J lost 6 bases, with 6 bases between them.

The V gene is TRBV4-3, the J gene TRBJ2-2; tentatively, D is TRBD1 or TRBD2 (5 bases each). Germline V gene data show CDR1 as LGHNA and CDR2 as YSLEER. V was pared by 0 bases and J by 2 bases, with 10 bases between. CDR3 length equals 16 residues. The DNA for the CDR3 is TGCGCCAGCAGCCAAGATGGGGGTCGTAACACCGGGGAGCTGTTTTTT. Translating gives CASSQDGGRNTGELFF.

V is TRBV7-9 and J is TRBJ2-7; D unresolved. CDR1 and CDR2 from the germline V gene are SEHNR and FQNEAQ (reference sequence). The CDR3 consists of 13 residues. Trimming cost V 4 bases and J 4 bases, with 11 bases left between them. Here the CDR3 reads CASSSTTLYEQYF. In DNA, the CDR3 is TGTGCCAGCAGCTCAACTACCTTATACGAGCAGTACTTC.

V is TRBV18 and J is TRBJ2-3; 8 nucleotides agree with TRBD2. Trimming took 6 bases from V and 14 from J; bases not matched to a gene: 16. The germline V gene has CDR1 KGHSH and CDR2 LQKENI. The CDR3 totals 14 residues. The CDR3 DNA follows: TGTGCCAGCTCCCCGGGAGGGGTCGTGCGGAGAGGGTATTTT. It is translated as CASSPGGVVRRGYF.

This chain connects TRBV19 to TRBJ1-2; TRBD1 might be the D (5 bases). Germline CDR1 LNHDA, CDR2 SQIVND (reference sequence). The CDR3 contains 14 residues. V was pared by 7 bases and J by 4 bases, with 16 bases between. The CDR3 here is CASTTSGMGYGYTF. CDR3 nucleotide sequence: TGTGCCAGTACTACATCAGGGATGGGCTATGGCTACACCTTC.

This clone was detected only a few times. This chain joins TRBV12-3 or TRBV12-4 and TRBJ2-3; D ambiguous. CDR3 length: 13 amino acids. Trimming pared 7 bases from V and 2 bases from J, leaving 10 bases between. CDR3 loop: CASNLRHTDTQYF. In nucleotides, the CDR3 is TGTGCCAGCAACTTAAGGCACACAGATACGCAGTATTTT.

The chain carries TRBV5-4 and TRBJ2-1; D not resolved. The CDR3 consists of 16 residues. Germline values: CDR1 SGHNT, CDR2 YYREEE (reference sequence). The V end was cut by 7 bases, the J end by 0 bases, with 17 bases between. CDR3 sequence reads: CASAPIDLSSYNEQFF. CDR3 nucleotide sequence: TGTGCCAGCGCCCCGATTGACCTCAGCTCCTACAATGAGCAGTTCTTC.